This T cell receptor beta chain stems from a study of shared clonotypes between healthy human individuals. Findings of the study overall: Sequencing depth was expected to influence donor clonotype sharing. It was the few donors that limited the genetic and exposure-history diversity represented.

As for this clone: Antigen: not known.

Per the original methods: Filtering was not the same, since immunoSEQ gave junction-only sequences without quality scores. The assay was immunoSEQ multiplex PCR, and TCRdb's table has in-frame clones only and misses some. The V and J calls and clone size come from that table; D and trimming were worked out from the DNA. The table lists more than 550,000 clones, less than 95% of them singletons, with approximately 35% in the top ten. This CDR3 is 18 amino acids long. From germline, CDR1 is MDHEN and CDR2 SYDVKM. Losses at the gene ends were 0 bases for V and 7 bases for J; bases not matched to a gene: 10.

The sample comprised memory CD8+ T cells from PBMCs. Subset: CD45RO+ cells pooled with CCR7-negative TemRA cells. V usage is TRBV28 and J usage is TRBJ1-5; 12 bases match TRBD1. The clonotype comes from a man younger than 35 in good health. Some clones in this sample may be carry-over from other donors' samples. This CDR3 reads CASSLWSPGQGAGQPQHF. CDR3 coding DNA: TGTGCCAGCAGTTTATGGTCCCCGGGACAGGGGGCAGGACAGCCCCAGCATTTT.